Below, 10 T cell receptor beta chains from the same sample are listed, as sequenced in a study of cytomegalovirus exposure and HLA in healthy donors. The PCR contained 60 Vbeta and 13 Jbeta primers. Assay: immunoSEQ multiplex PCR; the TCRdb copy retains only in-frame clones and omits some. This sample has over 150,000 clones, with more than 75% found just once. The sample comprised PBMCs. Every receptor here comes from a young man in good health and CMV-seropositive.

The V and J genes are TRBV27 and TRBJ2-3, with TRBD2 identical over 10 bases. The CDR3 extends over 15 amino acids. The V and J ends lost 5 bases and 2 bases, in that order; junction bases with no gene match: 4. Looked up from germline, CDR1 is MNHEY and CDR2 is SMNVEV (reference sequence). The DNA for the CDR3 is TGTGCCAGCAGTCATGGACTAGCGGTCACAGATACGCAGTATTTT. Protein product: CASSHGLAVTDTQYF.

This clone came up once. The chain is built from TRBV2 and TRBJ2-5, with 9 bases identical to TRBD1. This CDR3 has 14 residues. The trim removed 11 bases at V and 7 bases at J, leaving 14 bases unmatched. CDR1 is SNHLY, CDR2 FYNNEI, per germline. The CDR3 sequence: CAGGNRGRPGTQYF. The CDR3 coding sequence is TGTGCCGGAGGAAACAGGGGGCGGCCAGGGACCCAGTACTTC. Together with reference TRBV2 and TRBJ2-5, the CDR3 gives the full variable domain: EPEVTQTPSHQVTQMGQEVILRCVPISNHLYFYWYRQILGQKVEFLVSFYNNEISEKSEIFDDQFSVERPDGSNFTLKIRSTKLEDSAMYFCAGGNRGRPGTQYFGPGTRLLVL.

The gene calls are TRBV6-6 and TRBJ1-1; 7 bases fit TRBD1. The CDR3 length is 16 residues. Losses at the gene ends were 4 bases for V and 1 base for J; bases not matched to a gene: 9. The germline CDR1 and CDR2 sequences are MNHNY and SVGAGI (reference sequence). This CDR3 reads CASSSTTGLENTEAFF. The CDR3 DNA sequence: TGTGCCAGCAGTTCCACGACAGGGCTAGAGAACACTGAAGCTTTCTTT.

V gene TRBV6-5 combines with J gene TRBJ1-2, with TRBD1 identical over 8 bases. CDR3 length: 15 amino acids. Trimming took 0 bases from V and 7 from J; bases not matched to a gene: 7. Germline CDR1 MNHEY, CDR2 SVGAGI. The CDR3 is CASSYSGQEFAGYTF. The CDR3 coding sequence is TGTGCCAGCAGTTACTCGGGACAGGAGTTCGCTGGCTACACCTTC.

This chain links TRBV5-6 with TRBJ1-2; 8 nucleotides agree with TRBD1. J was trimmed by 8 bases and V by 5 bases; bases with no gene match: 17. The CDR3 has 16 residues. The germline V gene encodes CDR1 SGHDT and CDR2 YYEEEE. Written as DNA, the CDR3 is TGTGCCAGCAGTTCAAGACAGGGGTTGCGGTCGGGAGGCTACACCTTC. Encoded protein: CASSSRQGLRSGGYTF.

This chain uses TRBV5-4 with TRBJ2-7, with TRBD1 matching 7 bases. Trimming removed 0 bases from V and 7 bases from J; junction bases left unmatched: 10. Germline V gene data show CDR1 as SGHNT and CDR2 as YYREEE (reference sequence). This CDR3 spans 15 amino acids. The DNA for the CDR3 is TGTGCCAGCAGCTTGGACGGACAGGCTACGAGTGAGCAGTACTTC. Protein sequence: CASSLDGQATSEQYF.

CDR3 residues: CASSFPLSGAENTGELFF. For the CDR3, the DNA is TGTGCCAGCAGTTTTCCCCTTTCAGGGGCGGAAAACACCGGGGAGCTGTTTTTT. This chain joins TRBV28 and TRBJ2-2, with D perhaps matching TRBD1 (6 bases). The ends were cut back, 3 bases at V and 2 bases at J, with 19 bases in the middle. The CDR3 loop spans 18 amino acids. Germline V CDR1 and CDR2: MDHEN, SYDVKM.

The chain employs TRBV9 and TRBJ2-3; 10 bases agree with TRBD2. CDR1 SGDLS and CDR2 YYNGEE come from the germline V gene. The CDR3 length is 16 residues. V lost 4 bases, J lost 3 bases, and 8 bases stayed unmatched. The CDR3 nucleotides are TGTGCCAGCAGCCCAAGAAGCGGGAGGGCTACAGATACGCAGTATTTT. This gives the protein CASSPRSGRATDTQYF.

The V gene is TRBV7-9, the J gene TRBJ2-5; TRBD2 matches at 7 bases. The V and J ends lost 1 base and 3 bases, in that order; junction bases with no gene match: 5. CDR1 is SEHNR and CDR2 is FQNEAQ in the germline V gene (reference sequence). The CDR3 sequence is 15 residues long. CDR3 residues: CASSLDGLGEETQYF. CDR3 DNA: TGTGCCAGCAGCTTAGACGGACTAGGGGAAGAGACCCAGTACTTC.

The chain uses TRBV7-8 and TRBJ2-1, with D possibly TRBD2 on 5 matching bases. The CDR3 length is 13 residues. V was trimmed by 4 bases and J by 4 bases, leaving 8 bases between them. Per the germline V gene, CDR1 is SGHVS and CDR2 is FQNEAQ. CDR3 region: CASSWTPYNEQFF. CDR3 coding DNA: TGTGCCAGCAGCTGGACTCCGTACAATGAGCAGTTCTTC.